This T cell receptor beta chain was sequenced for a study of cytomegalovirus exposure and HLA in healthy donors. V lost 1 base to trimming and J lost 2 bases; unmatched junction nucleotides: 4. The germline gives CDR1 SGHVS, CDR2 FQNEAQ. This CDR3 contains 16 residues. The study's findings and limits: The study reported that TCR beta sequences accurately predicted HLA-A and HLA-B alleles in most subjects. Previously analyzed data showed that most TCR beta V segments were productive at a frequency of about 90% or about 30%. An ancestry cluster, one associated with Asian ancestry, reportedly showed fewer N-insertions than the approximately 650-donor mean in a later analysis.

The PCR made use of 60 Vbeta and 13 Jbeta primers. Generated by immunoSEQ multiplex PCR, the TCRdb table keeps only in-frame clones and is missing some. The sample lists around 180,000 clones, roughly 80% seen once, with around 7.2% in the top ten. On this clone itself: Its cognate antigen is unknown.

The J gene is TRBJ2-7, the V gene TRBV7-8; 11 bases match TRBD2. The sequencing input was PBMCs. The source of this sequence is a man aged 30 to 45 in good health and CMV-seropositive. The CDR3 protein is CASSLVVAGGAYEQYF. The CDR3 bases are TGTGCCAGCAGCTTAGTCGTAGCGGGAGGGGCCTACGAGCAGTACTTC.